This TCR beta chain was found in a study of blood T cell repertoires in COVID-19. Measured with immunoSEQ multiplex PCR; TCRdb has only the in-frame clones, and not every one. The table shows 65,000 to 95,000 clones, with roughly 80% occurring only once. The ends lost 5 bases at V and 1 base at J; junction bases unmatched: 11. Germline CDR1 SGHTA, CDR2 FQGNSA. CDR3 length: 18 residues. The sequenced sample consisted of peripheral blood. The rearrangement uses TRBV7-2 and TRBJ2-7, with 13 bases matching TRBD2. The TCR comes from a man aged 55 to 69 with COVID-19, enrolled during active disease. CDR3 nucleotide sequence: TGTGCCAGCAGCCCTACTAGCGGGAGGGCCCGAGCTTCCTACGAGCAGTACTTC. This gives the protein CASSPTSGRARASYEQYF. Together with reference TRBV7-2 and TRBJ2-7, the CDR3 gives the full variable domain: GAGVSQSPSNKVTEKGKDVELRCDPISGHTALYWYRQSLGQGLEFLIYFQGNSAPDKSGLPSDRFSAERTGGSVSTLTIQRTQQEDSAVYLCASSPTSGRARASYEQYFGPGTRLTVT.